A selection of T cell receptor beta chains follows, all from one sample in a study of T cell responses to AZD1222 COVID-19 vaccine. The repertoire was sequenced with immunoSEQ multiplex PCR; TCRdb's copy has only in-frame clones and lacks some. The data show 100,000 to 150,000 clones, 90% seen once. The material sequenced was peripheral blood, taken on day 0 of AZD1222 vaccination. The receptors were sampled from an adult in good health. The conserved cysteine and the conserved F or W are not part of the CDR3 here. Each record gives: V gene, CDR3 protein.

TRBV19,ASRGGGDTGELF
TRBV3-1/TRBV3-2,ASSQASNTGELF
TRBV9,ASSVDVRTTSGNTIY
TRBV5-1,ASSLGAGGVLNTEAF
TRBV18,ASSPTQLGGQGRGYT
TRBV18,ASSPQGLVTEAF
TRBV5-1,ASSRDGLTDGNEQF
TRBV28,ASSSPGGGLSYEQY
TRBV28,ASSSPTPDPNQPQH
TRBV19,ASSIGGTAFNTEAF
TRBV30,AWSGSTDTQY
TRBV2,ASSDRSLGELF
TRBV19,ASGQQKETQY
TRBV4-3,ASSQDERANEQF
TRBV7-9,ASSLVGQTLQETQY
TRBV7-2,ASSLRVAGSSYEQY
TRBV5-6,ASSLDRTSTDTQY
TRBV11-2,ASSGTSGAYEQY
TRBV11-2,ASSSLSPGSGELF
TRBV28,ASSPGQGHEKLF
TRBV7-9,ASSLRDRGLQITEAF
TRBV28,ASSTGSSGSSYEQY
TRBV9,ASSVVGMSYNEQF
TRBV5-4,ASSPDGQETQY
TRBV4-1,ASSQVQDRFGYGYT
TRBV7-8,ASSTDYYNEQF
TRBV19,ASSLGLGIDYGYT
TRBV18,ASSPTGENTEAF
TRBV5-1,ASSPGPYTEAF